Presented here are 21 T cell receptor beta chains from one specimen sequenced in a study of cytomegalovirus exposure and HLA in healthy donors. PCR was performed using 60 Vbeta and 13 Jbeta primers. Profiled with immunoSEQ multiplex PCR; TCRdb holds only in-frame clones, not every one. Among approximately 110,000 clones listed, about 73% were seen once. The specimen was PBMCs. These receptors all come from a woman in her 50s in good health and CMV-seropositive.

The gene calls are TRBV6-5 and TRBJ2-3; a weak D match, TRBD2 (5 bases). The CDR3 extends over 15 amino acids. V shed 3 bases and J shed 0 bases, with 10 bases lying between them. Germline V gene sequence: CDR1 MNHEY, CDR2 SVGAGI. In DNA, the CDR3 is TGTGCCAGCAGTTATTTTCCGGGGAGCACAGATACGCAGTATTTT. It encodes CASSYFPGSTDTQYF.

This clone turned up a few times. This rearrangement joins TRBV13 to TRBJ2-3; no clear D gene. Trimming left V 4 bases short and J 6 bases short, with 8 bases between. The germline gives CDR1 PRHDT, CDR2 FYEKMQ (reference sequence). The CDR3 sequence is 12 residues long. CDR3 DNA sequence: TGTGCCAGCAGCTCTCCCGGGGATACGCAGTATTTT. It yields the protein CASSSPGDTQYF.

The count of this clone is one. The J gene is TRBJ1-6, the V gene TRBV30; 7 bases fit TRBD1. V shed 4 bases and J 10 bases; nucleotides not matched to a gene: 16. Germline V gene sequence: CDR1 GTSNPN, CDR2 SVGIG (reference sequence). This CDR3 contains 16 residues. The CDR3 reads CAWNRAGGFARSPLHF. CDR3 nucleotide sequence: TGTGCCTGGAATCGGGCAGGGGGGTTTGCTAGATCACCCCTCCACTTT.

A single count supports this clone. This rearrangement joins TRBV7-6 to TRBJ2-5; D is uncertain. Germline V lookup: CDR1 SGHVS, CDR2 FNYEAQ. V dropped 1 base and J dropped 3 bases, with 9 bases sitting between them. This CDR3 has 14 residues. The chain's CDR3 is CASSLGAYKETQYF. The CDR3 coding sequence is TGTGCCAGCAGCTTAGGAGCCTATAAAGAGACCCAGTACTTC. Together with reference TRBV7-6 and TRBJ2-5, the CDR3 gives the full variable domain: GAGVSQSPRYKVTKRGQDVALRCDPISGHVSLYWYRQALGQGPEFLTYFNYEAQQDKSGLPNDRFSAERPEGSISTLTIQRTEQRDSAMYRCASSLGAYKETQYFGPGTRLLVL.

This clone was observed a single time. The chain couples TRBV6-6 to TRBJ2-3, with D perhaps matching TRBD2 (5 bases). The CDR3 extends over 12 amino acids. CDR1 is MNHNY and CDR2 is SVGAGI in the germline V gene (reference sequence). V was trimmed by 10 bases and J by 4 bases, leaving 12 bases between them. CDR3 region: CATGISADTQYF. DNA for the CDR3: TGTGCCACGGGGATCTCCGCAGATACGCAGTATTTT.

The genes are TRBV29-1 and TRBJ1-2; 7 bases align to TRBD1. The CDR3 totals 11 residues. Germline loops: CDR1 SQVTM, CDR2 ANQGSEA. Unmatched junction bases numbered 2, after V lost 6 bases and J lost 4 bases. The CDR3 loop reads CSVQGSYGYTF. The CDR3, as DNA: TGCAGCGTACAGGGGTCCTATGGCTACACCTTC. Full variable domain (missing parts from reference TRBV29-1 and TRBJ1-2): SAVISQKPSRDICQRGTSLTIQCQVDSQVTMMFWYRQQPGQSLTLIATANQGSEATYESGFVIDKFPISRPNLTFSTLTVSNMSPEDSSIYLCSVQGSYGYTFGSGTRLTVV.

The table lists this clone with a count of one. The CDR3 bases are TGTGCCAGCAGCGTCGGACTAGTTGGGAGGGAGACCCAGTACTTC. It translates to CASSVGLVGRETQYF. V usage is TRBV7-6 and J usage is TRBJ2-5, with TRBD2 identical over 7 bases. J gave up 5 bases and V 5 bases, and 11 bases lay outside the gene matches. Germline assignment: CDR1 SGHVS and CDR2 FNYEAQ. This CDR3 spans 15 amino acids.

This clone was detected a few times. The V and J genes are TRBV27 and TRBJ1-2; D gene ambiguous. V lost 6 bases and J 2 bases, leaving 10 bases between the germline ends. Germline values: CDR1 MNHEY, CDR2 SMNVEV (reference sequence). The CDR3 totals 13 residues. CDR3 sequence (DNA): TGTGCCAGCAGGGGCACTGGGAACTATGGCTACACCTTC. Encoded protein: CASRGTGNYGYTF.

The chain uses TRBV7-9 and TRBJ2-2; 9 bases are a match to TRBD1. Germline CDR1 is SEHNR and CDR2 is FQNEAQ (reference sequence). V gave up 4 bases and J gave up 6 bases; unmatched junction bases: 12. CDR3 length equals 17 residues. As DNA, the CDR3 is TGTGCCAGCAGCTCCCTGCGGGGACAGGGTAATGCCGGGGAGCTGTTTTTT. As protein: CASSSLRGQGNAGELFF.

V and J are TRBV7-2 and TRBJ2-5; maybe TRBD2 (6 bases). The CDR3 spans 14 residues. Trimming stripped 0 bases from V and 7 bases from J, with 12 bases between. Germline assignment: CDR1 SGHTA and CDR2 FQGNSA. The CDR3 nucleotides read TGTGCCAGCAGCTTAGCAGGGGAGGCCGGGACCCAGTACTTC. Its protein is CASSLAGEAGTQYF.

The chain carries TRBV28 and TRBJ1-2; D is undetermined. V lost 5 bases to trimming and J lost 4 bases, with 17 bases between them. CDR3 length: 15 amino acids. The germline CDR1 and CDR2 sequences are MDHEN and SYDVKM. This chain's CDR3 is CASSPDGSGGYGYTF. DNA of the CDR3: TGTGCCAGCAGTCCGGACGGTTCGGGAGGCTATGGCTACACCTTC.

The rearrangement links TRBV7-6 to TRBJ2-1; TRBD2 agrees at 8 bases. Trimming cost V 1 base and J 4 bases; bases outside gene matches: 6. Germline values: CDR1 SGHVS, CDR2 FNYEAQ. This CDR3 is built from 16 residues. CDR3 sequence reads: CASSLVAGMEYNEQFF. CDR3 nucleotide sequence: TGTGCCAGCAGCTTAGTAGCGGGGATGGAGTACAATGAGCAGTTCTTC.

This clone was seen more than once but under ten times. The chain joins TRBV28 to TRBJ2-7; the D gene is possibly TRBD2 (5 bases). Trimming stripped 3 bases from V and 3 bases from J, with 9 bases between. The CDR3 covers 13 residues. Germline V CDR1 and CDR2: MDHEN, SYDVKM. The DNA for the CDR3 is TGTGCCAGCAGTTTGGAGCGGAACTACGAGCAGTACTTC. Its protein product is CASSLERNYEQYF.

The chain employs TRBV6-5 and TRBJ1-2; maybe TRBD1 (5 bases). The germline CDR1 and CDR2 sequences are MNHEY and SVGAGI. The CDR3 has 15 residues. V was trimmed by 0 bases and J by 8 bases, leaving 16 bases between them. DNA for the CDR3: TGTGCCAGCAGTTACTCCTTGGAGGGGAAGAACGGCTACACCTTC. Its protein product is CASSYSLEGKNGYTF.

The gene calls are TRBV10-3 and TRBJ1-3, with no clear D. From germline, CDR1 is ENHRY and CDR2 SYGVKD. The CDR3 has 15 amino acids. V lost 0 bases, J lost 2 bases, and 8 bases lay in between. CDR3 coding DNA: TGTGCCATCAGTGAGTCGGGCATCACTGGAAACACCATATATTTT. It translates to CAISESGITGNTIYF.

The chain employs TRBV5-4 and TRBJ1-2; D call uncertain. Germline V CDR1 and CDR2: SGHNT, YYREEE (reference sequence). The length of the CDR3 is 15 residues. Trimming left V 4 bases short and J 0 bases short, with 13 bases between. The CDR3 reads CASSPRRTANYGYTF. CDR3 DNA: TGTGCCAGCAGCCCCAGGAGGACGGCTAACTATGGCTACACCTTC.

The chain recombines TRBV2 with TRBJ2-3; 11 nucleotides line up with TRBD2. Germline V CDR1 and CDR2: SNHLY, FYNNEI. Unmatched junction bases numbered 5, after V lost 8 bases and J lost 1 base. This CDR3 contains 15 residues. CDR3: CASLLAGARTDTQYF. DNA for the CDR3: TGTGCCAGCCTACTAGCGGGGGCACGCACAGATACGCAGTATTTT.

This clone was picked up a small number of times. V gene TRBV5-6 combines with J gene TRBJ2-4, with 13 bases identical to TRBD2. The CDR3 runs to 16 residues. CDR1 and CDR2 from the germline V gene are SGHDT and YYEEEE. V dropped 1 base and J dropped 8; count of bases not matched to a gene: 6. CDR3: CASSLTSGGAPDIQYF. Written as DNA, the CDR3 is TGTGCCAGCAGCTTGACTAGCGGGGGGGCTCCGGACATTCAGTACTTC.

This clone was found a few times. This chain uses TRBV21-1 with TRBJ2-5; TRBD2 is the table's D call, not checked against the DNA. TRBV21-1 is an annotated pseudogene. This CDR3 has 18 amino acids. CDR3 DNA: TGTGCCAGCAGCAAAAGAAACCAGACCCTAGCGGGGGGGGAGACCCAGTACTTC. This sequence encodes CASSKRNQTLAGGETQYF.

This clone appeared a few times. The chain joins TRBV29-1 to TRBJ2-5; TRBD2 matches at 15 bases. The CDR3 is 15 residues long. V trimming: 3 bases; J trimming: 4 bases; junction bases outside the gene matches: 3. Per the germline V gene, CDR1 is SQVTM and CDR2 is ANQGSEA. CDR3 bases: TGCAGCGTTGATTCGGGACTAGCGGGGGGAGAGACCCAGTACTTC. Translation: CSVDSGLAGGETQYF.

The rearrangement uses TRBV18 and TRBJ1-3; perhaps TRBD1 as D (5 bases). V lost 6 bases and J 2 bases, leaving 11 bases between the germline ends. The CDR3 runs to 14 residues. CDR1 and CDR2 from the germline V gene are KGHSH and LQKENI. The CDR3 protein is CASSYEQAGNTIYF. CDR3 DNA: TGTGCCAGCTCCTACGAACAGGCTGGAAACACCATATATTTT.